A selection of T cell receptor beta chains follows, all from one sample in a study of control samples from healthy donors and cancer patients. Generated by immunoSEQ multiplex PCR, the TCRdb table keeps only in-frame clones and is missing some. Of about 120,000 clones listed, 87% are singletons. The sample comprised blood. These receptors were taken from a young man in good health. Both conserved end residues are part of each CDR3. Fields, in order: clone size, D gene, J gene, V gene, CDR3 DNA, CDR3 protein. A D gene is named only where the DNA matches it firmly. Only some rows state a clone size, as once, few, many or a class for expanded clones.

size: .; D: .; J: TRBJ2-2; V: TRBV27; DNA: TGTGCCAGCAGTTTATCCCGGGGAAACGGGGAGCTGTTTTTT; CDR3: CASSLSRGNGELFF
size: .; D: TRBD1; J: TRBJ2-1; V: TRBV24-1; DNA: TGTGCCACCAGTGATTTGAGCAGGGGGTCCTACAATGAGCAGTTCTTC; CDR3: CATSDLSRGSYNEQFF
size: .; D: TRBD1; J: TRBJ1-1; V: TRBV11-2; DNA: TGTGCCAGCAGCTTGGGACAGTTGAACACTGAAGCTTTCTTT; CDR3: CASSLGQLNTEAFF
size: .; D: .; J: TRBJ1-3; V: TRBV5-4; DNA: TGTGCCAGCAGCTTGGGCCTTTCTGGAAACACCATATATTTT; CDR3: CASSLGLSGNTIYF
size: .; D: .; J: TRBJ1-2; V: TRBV7-2; DNA: TGTGCCAGCAGCTTGGTATCGGCCTTTGGGAACTATGGCTACACCTTC; CDR3: CASSLVSAFGNYGYTF
size: .; D: TRBD1; J: TRBJ1-5; V: TRBV15; DNA: TGTGCCACCAGCGTAGGGGACAGGGTCTCTAGCAATCAGCCCCAGCATTTT; CDR3: CATSVGDRVSSNQPQHF
size: .; D: .; J: TRBJ2-1; V: TRBV5-1; DNA: TGCGCCAGCAGCTTGGAGGGCTCCTACAATGAGCAGTTCTTC; CDR3: CASSLEGSYNEQFF
size: .; D: .; J: TRBJ1-1; V: TRBV19; DNA: TGTGCCAGTAGTATATTCCCAGGTGGTGAAGCTTTCTTT; CDR3: CASSIFPGGEAFF
size: .; D: TRBD1; J: TRBJ2-1; V: TRBV29-1; DNA: TGCAGCGTTCTCGGACAGGGCTCCTACAATGAGCAGTTCTTC; CDR3: CSVLGQGSYNEQFF
size: .; D: .; J: TRBJ1-1; V: TRBV3-1/TRBV3-2; DNA: TGTGCCAGCAGTTTAGGGGGGAGGTACACTGAAGCTTTCTTT; CDR3: CASSLGGRYTEAFF
size: .; D: TRBD1; J: TRBJ1-1; V: TRBV5-1; DNA: TGCGCCAGCAGCCCTGCGGACAGGGCGAACACTGAAGCTTTCTTT; CDR3: CASSPADRANTEAFF
size: once; D: .; J: TRBJ2-1; V: TRBV25-1; DNA: TGTGCCAGCAGTCGGCCTGGAGGGTTGTGGGACAATGAGCAGTTCTTC; CDR3: CASSRPGGLWDNEQFF
size: .; D: .; J: TRBJ1-1; V: TRBV7-9; DNA: TGTGCCAGCAGCTTAGAAGACCGCACTGAAGCTTTCTTT; CDR3: CASSLEDRTEAFF
size: .; D: TRBD2; J: TRBJ2-2; V: TRBV18; DNA: TGTGCCAGCTCGCTACTAGCGGGAGAGAACACCGGGGAGCTGTTTTTT; CDR3: CASSLLAGENTGELFF
size: .; D: TRBD2; J: TRBJ2-3; V: TRBV4-1; DNA: TGCGCCAGCAGCCAGATTGGCGGGGGGACAGATACGCAGTATTTT; CDR3: CASSQIGGGTDTQYF
size: .; D: .; J: TRBJ1-2; V: TRBV6-5; DNA: TGTGCCAGCACCCAGGGGAGCAGCGGGGCCTATGGCTACACCTTC; CDR3: CASTQGSSGAYGYTF
size: .; D: TRBD1; J: TRBJ1-1; V: TRBV30; DNA: TGTGCCTGCGACAGGGGGCGGGAAGCTTTCTTT; CDR3: CACDRGREAFF
size: once; D: .; J: TRBJ2-5; V: TRBV2; DNA: TGTGCCAGCAGTGAAGTGCAAGAGACCCAGTACTTC; CDR3: CASSEVQETQYF
size: .; D: TRBD1; J: TRBJ1-2; V: TRBV30; DNA: TGTGCCTGGGGGACAGGGGACGGGGGCTACACCTTC; CDR3: CAWGTGDGGYTF
size: .; D: .; J: TRBJ1-1; V: TRBV12-3/TRBV12-4; DNA: TGTGCCAGCAGTTTAGGGGCGAACACTGAAGCTTTCTTT; CDR3: CASSLGANTEAFF
size: .; D: TRBD1; J: TRBJ1-3; V: TRBV5-1; DNA: TGCGCCAGTGCCGTTGGGACAGGGGCCTCTGGAAACACCATATATTTT; CDR3: CASAVGTGASGNTIYF
size: .; D: .; J: TRBJ1-1; V: TRBV12-3/TRBV12-4; DNA: TGTGCCAGCAGGTTATCAGACACTGAAGCTTTCTTT; CDR3: CASRLSDTEAFF
size: few; D: TRBD1; J: TRBJ1-6; V: TRBV9; DNA: TGTGCCAGCAGCGGACGACAGGGGTCTAATTCACCCCTCCACTTT; CDR3: CASSGRQGSNSPLHF
size: .; D: .; J: TRBJ2-1; V: TRBV5-6; DNA: TGTGCCAGCAGCTCTCCTCTAGGGGGTGAGCAGTTCTTC; CDR3: CASSSPLGGEQFF
size: .; D: TRBD2; J: TRBJ2-5; V: TRBV6-5; DNA: TGTGCCAGCAGTATGGGAGGGGTGGAGACCCAGTACTTC; CDR3: CASSMGGVETQYF
size: .; D: TRBD1; J: TRBJ2-5; V: TRBV2; DNA: TGTGCCAGCAGTCCACCGGGACAGGGATTTAGGCAAGAGACCCAGTACTTC; CDR3: CASSPPGQGFRQETQYF
size: once; D: TRBD1; J: TRBJ2-7; V: TRBV10-2; DNA: TGCGCCAGCAGTCCAGGGGGCGGTGAGCAGTACTTC; CDR3: CASSPGGGEQYF
size: .; D: TRBD1; J: TRBJ1-2; V: TRBV12-3/TRBV12-4; DNA: TGTGCCAGCAGCCTGGGACAGAACTATGGCTACACCTTC; CDR3: CASSLGQNYGYTF
size: .; D: TRBD1; J: TRBJ2-2; V: TRBV5-1; DNA: TGCGCCAGCAGCTTGGCCGGGACAGGGAACACCGGGGAGCTGTTTTTT; CDR3: CASSLAGTGNTGELFF
size: once; D: .; J: TRBJ1-1; V: TRBV15; DNA: TGTGCCACCAGCAGAGATCAGACTCAAGCTTTCTTT; CDR3: CATSRDQTQAFF
size: .; D: .; J: TRBJ1-6; V: TRBV9; DNA: TGTGCCAGCAGCACGGGGGTCAGGGGTGGGTCACCCCTCCACTTT; CDR3: CASSTGVRGGSPLHF
size: .; D: TRBD1; J: TRBJ1-5; V: TRBV10-3; DNA: TGTGCCATCCGTCGGGACAGTGGTCCAAATCAGCCCCAGCATTTT; CDR3: CAIRRDSGPNQPQHF
size: .; D: .; J: TRBJ1-6; V: TRBV7-2; DNA: TGTGCCAGCAGCTTATCAGAGGGGGATTCCCTCCACTTT; CDR3: CASSLSEGDSLHF
size: .; D: .; J: TRBJ1-1; V: TRBV29-1; DNA: TGCAGCGTAACGGGGCGGGCGGACACTGAAGCTTTCTTT; CDR3: CSVTGRADTEAFF
size: .; D: TRBD1; J: TRBJ1-6; V: TRBV14; DNA: TGTGCCAGCACTTACTCGGACAGGGGGAGTTCACCCCTCCACTTT; CDR3: CASTYSDRGSSPLHF
size: few; D: .; J: TRBJ2-6; V: TRBV5-1; DNA: TGCGCCAGCAGCCAATCCGTCTTCTCTGGGGCCAACGTCCTGACTTTC; CDR3: CASSQSVFSGANVLTF
size: .; D: TRBD1; J: TRBJ2-2; V: TRBV19; DNA: TGTGCCAGTAGTCGACAGGGGGGCACCGGGGAGCTGTTTTTT; CDR3: CASSRQGGTGELFF